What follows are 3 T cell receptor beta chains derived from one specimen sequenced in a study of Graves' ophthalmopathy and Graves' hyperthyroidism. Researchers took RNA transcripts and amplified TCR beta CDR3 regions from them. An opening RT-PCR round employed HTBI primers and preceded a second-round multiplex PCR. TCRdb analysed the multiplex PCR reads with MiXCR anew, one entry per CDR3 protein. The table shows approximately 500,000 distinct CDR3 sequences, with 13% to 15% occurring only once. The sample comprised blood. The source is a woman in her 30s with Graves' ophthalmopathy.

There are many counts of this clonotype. The CDR3 DNA reads TGTGCCAGTAGCCCCACAGGGAGAGGGACTGAAGCTTTCTTT. It encodes CASSPTGRGTEAFF. This chain joins TRBV19 and TRBJ1-1; a weak D match, TRBD1 (6 bases). The V end lost 6 bases, the J end lost 5 bases, and 16 bases lay between the germline ends. The CDR3 covers 14 residues. Germline CDR1 LNHDA, CDR2 SQIVND (reference sequence). The variable domain in full, with the rest retrieved from reference TRBV19 and TRBJ1-1, is DGGITQSPKYLFRKEGQNVTLSCEQNLNHDAMYWYRQDPGQGLRLIYYSQIVNDFQKGDIAEGYSVSREKKESFPLTVTSAQKNPTAFYLCASSPTGRGTEAFFGQGTRLTVV.

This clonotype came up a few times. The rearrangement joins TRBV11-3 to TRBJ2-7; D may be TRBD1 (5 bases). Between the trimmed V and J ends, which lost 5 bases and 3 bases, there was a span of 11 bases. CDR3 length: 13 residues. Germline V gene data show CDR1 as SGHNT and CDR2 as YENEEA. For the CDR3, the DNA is TGTGCCAGCAGCCCCAGACAGATCTACGAGCAGTACTTC. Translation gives CASSPRQIYEQYF.

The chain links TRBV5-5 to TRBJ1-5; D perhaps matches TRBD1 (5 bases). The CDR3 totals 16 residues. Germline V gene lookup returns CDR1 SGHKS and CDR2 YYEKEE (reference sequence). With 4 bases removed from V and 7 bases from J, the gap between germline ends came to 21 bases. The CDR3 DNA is TGTGCCAGCAGCAACCTCGCGGGGGGTTTTGAGCAGCCCCAGCATTTT. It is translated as CASSNLAGGFEQPQHF.